The 8 T cell receptor beta chains in this list originate from one sample, sequenced in a study of shared clonotypes between healthy human individuals (dated by TCRdb to 2020 to 2021). Preparation of the library involved the immunoSEQ multiplex PCR assay. Held by TCRdb, this immuneACCESS table contains in-frame sequences only and omits some clones. Under half of the omission traces to an unresolved V gene where checked; the cause of the rest is unknown. The sample table contains millions of clones; only one count was recorded for approximately 92% of them. The ten biggest clones cover roughly 0.13% of the sample. The sample was naive CD4+ T cells sorted from blood. What the cell subset or site label conveys for this sample: CD45RA+ positively selected. These TCRs come from a man between 18 and 35 years old in good health.

For the CDR3, the DNA is TGTGCCAGCAACCGGGACAGGGGGGAAAAACTGTTTTTT. The encoded protein is CASNRDRGEKLFF. This sequence joins TRBV6-1 and TRBJ1-4; the match to TRBD1 covers 11 bases. The germline CDR1 and CDR2 sequences are MNHNS and SASEGT. The CDR3 spans 13 residues. V lost 7 bases to trimming and J lost 8 bases; unmatched junction nucleotides: 3.

This sequence joins TRBV5-5 and TRBJ2-7; D is possibly TRBD1 (6 bases). CDR1 is SGHKS and CDR2 is YYEKEE in the germline V gene (reference sequence). CDR3 length: 14 residues. V lost 1 base and J 0 bases, leaving 8 bases between the germline ends. The CDR3 sequence is CASSLQGISYEQYF. The CDR3 bases are TGTGCCAGCAGCTTGCAGGGGATCTCCTACGAGCAGTACTTC.

The chain uses TRBV6-1 and TRBJ1-4, with 10 bases matching TRBD1. Germline CDR1 reads MNHNS; CDR2 reads SASEGT. V lost 6 bases and J lost 6; bases outside the gene matches: 7. This CDR3 region has 15 residues. CDR3 DNA sequence: TGTGCCAGCAGACGGCGACAGGGGGCCGATGAAAAACTGTTTTTT. Translation: CASRRRQGADEKLFF.

This clone appeared a few times. The identical CDR3 is also encoded by other nucleotide sequences in the sample. The chain links TRBV6-6 to TRBJ2-5, with D hard to call. Trimming removed 2 bases from V and 4 bases from J, with 2 bases in between. Germline assignment: CDR1 MNHNY and CDR2 SVGAGI (reference sequence). The CDR3 extends over 11 amino acids. CDR3 sequence: CASSYLETQYF. CDR3 nucleotide sequence: TGTGCCAGCAGTTACCTAGAGACCCAGTACTTC.

This rearrangement joins TRBV2 to TRBJ1-2; 7 nucleotides align to TRBD1. V gave up 6 bases and J gave up 7 bases; unmatched junction bases: 8. CDR3 length: 13 residues. Per germline, CDR1 SNHLY and CDR2 FYNNEI. The CDR3 sequence is CASRGQLKGGYTF. DNA of the CDR3: TGTGCCAGCAGGGGACAGCTTAAAGGTGGCTACACCTTC. The full variable domain, rest sourced from reference TRBV2 and TRBJ1-2, is EPEVTQTPSHQVTQMGQEVILRCVPISNHLYFYWYRQILGQKVEFLVSFYNNEISEKSEIFDDQFSVERPDGSNFTLKIRSTKLEDSAMYFCASRGQLKGGYTFGSGTRLTVV.

This clone was seen a single time. The genes are TRBV5-1 and TRBJ2-5, with TRBD2 matching over 10 bases. The V and J ends lost 6 bases and 5 bases, in that order; junction bases with no gene match: 13. The germline V gene has CDR1 SGHRS and CDR2 YFSETQ. The CDR3 loop spans 16 amino acids. CDR3 region: CASNRVAGGALETQYF. CDR3 DNA sequence: TGCGCCAGCAATAGGGTAGCGGGGGGCGCCTTGGAGACCCAGTACTTC. Full variable domain (remainder filled in from reference TRBV5-1 and TRBJ2-5): KAGVTQTPRYLIKTRGQQVTLSCSPISGHRSVSWYQQTPGQGLQFLFEYFSETQRNKGNFPGRFSGRQFSNSRSEMNVSTLELGDSALYLCASNRVAGGALETQYFGPGTRLLVL.

The chain employs TRBV6-1 and TRBJ2-7, with D perhaps TRBD2 (6 bases). CDR3 length: 15 residues. Between the trimmed V and J ends, which lost 7 bases and 0 bases, there was a span of 16 bases. CDR1 MNHNS and CDR2 SASEGT come from the germline V gene. CDR3 loop: CASTYQGLSSYEQYF. CDR3 in DNA: TGTGCCAGCACCTACCAGGGACTTAGCTCCTACGAGCAGTACTTC.

This rearrangement joins TRBV25-1 to TRBJ1-2; 9 nucleotides match TRBD1. Trimming took 5 bases from V and 8 from J; bases not matched to a gene: 6. Germline CDR1 and CDR2: MGHDK and SYGVNS. CDR3 size: 13 residues. Here the CDR3 reads CASSYGTGSGYTF. The CDR3 DNA reads TGTGCCAGCAGTTACGGGACAGGGAGCGGCTACACCTTC.